The present TCR beta chain was sequenced within a study of blood T cell repertoires in COVID-19. Looking at the study overall: Researchers got acute and convalescent COVID-19 samples from the United States, Italy and Spain. PBMCs, B-cell-depleted T cells, or T cells were the source of the cDNA or gDNA that made up the material.

Original processing notes: It was from reference gene primer amplification that nucleated cell counts were estimated. Sequenced by immunoSEQ multiplex PCR; TCRdb stores in-frame clones only, minus some. That table furnishes V, J and clone size, whereas the DNA furnished D and trimming. The table includes a few hundred thousand clones, over 70% detected once. The CDR3 totals 13 residues. Germline CDR1 LNHDA, CDR2 SQIVND (reference sequence). The ends lost 7 bases at V and 5 bases at J; junction bases unmatched: 3. This chain connects TRBV19 to TRBJ1-4; 8 bases line up with TRBD1. Sequencing was carried out using peripheral blood. The receptor was derived from a woman aged 45-65 years with acute or convalescent COVID-19. CDR3 residues: CASKGQANEKLFF. CDR3 bases: TGTGCCAGTAAGGGACAGGCGAATGAAAAACTGTTTTTT.